This T cell receptor beta chain came from a study of a mutant IDH1 vaccine in newly diagnosed glioma (dated by TCRdb to about 2021). For context, the study as a whole: Eight vaccinations were administered to patients in weeks 1, 3, 5, 7, 11, 15, 19 and 23, corresponding to visits V03 through V10. Vaccination started 4-6 weeks after radiotherapy alone, or was given together with temozolomide cycles in the groups whose treatment included chemotherapy. The approximately 33 treated patients were approximately 62% male and around 40% female, with a mean age of around 40 years. Before enrollment, most patients had been given radiochemotherapy with temozolomide as standard therapy, while the rest had received either radiotherapy alone or temozolomide alone. Peripheral blood was collected at six visits: V03 (baseline), V05, V07, V10, V12 and V13. For exploratory analyses, longitudinal TCRB deep sequencing was carried out in 25 treated patients wherever samples were available. Results the study describes overall, beyond this receptor: No apparent relationship was observed between pseudoprogression and alterations in the top peripheral T cell clonotypes detected by TCRB sequencing. Immune responses induced by the vaccine were seen in over 80% of patients across multiple MHC alleles. PBMC samples for TCRB deep sequencing were selected based on availability. It was noted by the authors that analyses of patient blood samples could not be reproduced owing to sample limitations.

A word on this clone: This receptor's antigen is unknown. One base away there is no much larger clone; base qualities are not given.

What this sample's time point label stands for: week 11, during vaccination. A 20-mer mutant IDH1 peptide at 300 micrograms in Montanide made up each vaccine dose, which was injected subcutaneously together with topical imiquimod. Newly diagnosed WHO grade 3 or 4 IDH1-mutant astrocytomas showing loss of nuclear ATRX were present in the donors. The samples were drawn from NOA16, a multicentre, single-arm, open-label phase I trial in Germany that tested a mutant IDH1 peptide vaccine in humans for the first time. Genomic DNA for TCRB sequencing was extracted from EDTA blood using the DNeasy Blood and Tissue Kit. Trimming accounts for 1 base at V and 1 base at J, while the number of junction bases matched to no gene is 5. Spanning cysteine to phenylalanine, the CDR3 consists of 17 amino acids. The entry retains the CDR3 DNA only, 51 bases that are in frame from base 1. The germline V gene specifies SGHVS as CDR1 and FQNEAQ as CDR2.

The library was built by means of the immunoSEQ multiplex PCR assay. The hsTCRB Kit was used according to the manufacturer's protocol to amplify rearranged TCR beta chain sequences. Sequencing of TCRB libraries was carried out on an Illumina MiSeq. The original pipeline was this. The proprietary platform of the kit vendor was used for demultiplexing, trimming and gene mapping. TCRdb limited this immuneACCESS table to in-frame rearrangements with V and J called. A share of clones is missing; checked studies link under half to unresolved V genes, and the rest is unexplained. The V and J calls and clone size were taken over from that table, and D and trimming were inferred from the DNA. The sample includes around 30,000 clones, with 85% to 90% observed a single time. Roughly 20% of the sample is in the top ten clones.

This receptor was identified in a man in his late teens or twenties with glioma. Recombination connected TRBV7-8 to TRBJ2-2, with TRBD2 identical over 8 junction bases. The sample here was PBMCs, taken from a glioma patient whose treatment included an IDH1 peptide vaccine. The CDR3 loop reads CASSLDRLAGNTGELFF. The nucleotide sequence reads TGTGCCAGCAGCTTAGATCGGCTAGCGGGGAACACCGGGGAGCTGTTTTTT.